A selection of T cell receptor beta chains follows, all from one sample in a study of T cells in Graves' hyperthyroidism and ophthalmopathy. MiXCR, applied by TCRdb to the multiplex PCR reads, yields one record per CDR3 protein. Here the sample spans fewer than 700,000 distinct CDR3 sequences, 15% to 20% being singletons. The sequencing input was blood. These receptors were obtained from a young woman with Graves' hyperthyroidism. Both conserved end residues are part of each CDR3. D genes are given only for firm matches. Expanded clones get a size class; other rows say once, few or many, or leave the size out.

>NA|TRBV10-3|NA|TRBJ2-1
CAISRPPGGNEQFF
TGTGCCATCAGCCGACCCCCTGGGGGGAATGAGCAGTTCTTC
>TRBD1|TRBV7-2|many|TRBJ1-1
CASSPDRDRLTEAFF
TGTGCCAGCAGCCCCGACCGGGACAGGCTGACTGAAGCTTTCTTT
>NA|TRBV5-5|NA|TRBJ1-1
CASSRNSQARNTEAFF
TGTGCCAGCAGCCGTAACAGCCAGGCTAGGAACACTGAAGCTTTCTTT
>TRBD2|TRBV12-3/TRBV12-4|many|TRBJ2-2
CASGRERNTGELFF
TGTGCCAGCGGGCGGGAGAGGAACACCGGGGAGCTGTTTTTT
>NA|TRBV7-6|few|TRBJ2-7
CASSLGVGANYEQYF
TGTGCCAGCAGCTTAGGGGTAGGGGCCAACTACGAGCAGTACTTC
>TRBD2|TRBV27|many|TRBJ2-7
CASSSPTSGNPYEQYF
TGTGCCAGCAGTTCGCCGACTAGCGGGAACCCCTACGAGCAGTACTTC
>TRBD1|TRBV5-6|many|TRBJ2-1
CASSLVPGGAYNEQFF
TGTGCCAGCAGCTTGGTACCAGGGGGCGCTTACAATGAGCAGTTCTTC
>TRBD2|TRBV6-5|NA|TRBJ2-4
CASSYTGTSGGGVQYF
TGTGCCAGCAGTTACACCGGGACTAGCGGAGGGGGGGTTCAGTACTTC
>NA|TRBV4-1|NA|TRBJ2-2
CASSQDTPNTGELFF
TGCGCCAGCAGCCAAGACACCCCCAACACCGGGGAGCTGTTTTTT
>NA|TRBV28|many|TRBJ1-2
CASSFRPNYGYTF
TGTGCCAGCAGTTTTCGACCTAACTATGGCTACACCTTC
>TRBD1|TRBV6-2/TRBV6-3|many|TRBJ2-5
CASSPQQVGTGPLYF
TGTGCCAGCAGTCCTCAACAGGTTGGGACAGGGCCTCTGTACTTC
>TRBD2|TRBV7-9|NA|TRBJ2-1
CASSSLIAGAYNEQFF
TGTGCCAGCAGCTCACTTATAGCGGGAGCCTACAATGAGCAGTTCTTC
>TRBD1|TRBV14|NA|TRBJ1-2
CASSQDMTGEGYTF
TGTGCCAGCAGCCAAGATATGACAGGGGAAGGCTACACCTTC
>NA|TRBV4-1|many|TRBJ1-1
CASSPGTQFTEAFF
TGCGCCAGCAGCCCCGGGACACAGTTCACTGAAGCTTTCTTT
>NA|TRBV7-9|many|TRBJ2-7
CASSNLATDSYEQYF
TGTGCCAGCAGCAACCTAGCGACCGACTCCTACGAGCAGTACTTC
>NA|TRBV28|many|TRBJ1-1
CASSPPGRGNTEAFF
TGTGCCAGCAGTCCCCCAGGGAGGGGGAACACTGAAGCTTTCTTT
>NA|TRBV20-1|many|TRBJ2-3
CSAKEQGSTDTQYF
TGCAGTGCCAAAGAGCAGGGGAGCACAGATACGCAGTATTTT
>NA|TRBV7-9|many|TRBJ2-1
CASRRESYNEQFF
TGTGCCAGCAGACGGGAGTCATACAATGAGCAGTTCTTC
>NA|TRBV6-1|many|TRBJ1-1
CASAEYRNTEAFF
TGTGCCAGTGCGGAATACAGGAACACTGAAGCTTTCTTT
>TRBD1|TRBV7-9|NA|TRBJ2-5
CASSPGQGRVGETQYF
TGTGCCAGCAGCCCCGGACAGGGGCGAGTTGGAGAGACCCAGTACTTC
>NA|TRBV7-2|many|TRBJ2-1
CASRPPSVEGQEQFF
TGTGCCAGCAGGCCCCCTAGCGTAGAGGGTCAGGAGCAGTTCTTC
>NA|TRBV20-1|NA|TRBJ2-3
CSAKGVTGDTQYF
TGCAGTGCAAAGGGGGTGACGGGAGATACGCAGTATTTT